This entry lists 9 T cell receptor beta chains sequenced from one sample in a study of blood T cell repertoires in COVID-19. Only in-frame clones appear in the TCRdb table, and some are missing; sequencing was by immunoSEQ multiplex PCR. The table shows roughly 280,000 clones, with 89% occurring only once. Sequencing was done on a sample of peripheral blood. These receptor sequences come from a man aged 50 to 59 with acute or convalescent COVID-19.

The V call is TRBV12-3 or TRBV12-4, the J call TRBJ2-7; 9 bases align to TRBD1. This CDR3 has 12 amino acids. The ends lost 8 bases at V and 2 bases at J; junction bases unmatched: 1. The CDR3 is CASGTGPYEQYF. DNA for the CDR3: TGTGCCAGCGGGACAGGGCCCTACGAGCAGTACTTC.

This clone was observed once. The V call is TRBV10-3, the J call TRBJ1-4, with D uncertain. The CDR3 totals 17 residues. CDR1 ENHRY and CDR2 SYGVKD come from the germline V gene. V was pared by 3 bases and J by 0 bases, with 14 bases between. CDR3 region: CAISDDPLQATNEKLFF. The CDR3 DNA is TGTGCCATCAGTGATGACCCTTTGCAGGCAACTAATGAAAAACTGTTTTTT.

This clone appeared a single time. This chain joins TRBV27 and TRBJ1-2; 9 nucleotides line up with TRBD1. V shed 3 bases and J 7 bases; nucleotides not matched to a gene: 9. This CDR3 has 15 residues. CDR1 MNHEY and CDR2 SMNVEV come from the germline V gene (reference sequence). The CDR3: CASSLVWDRESGYTF. The CDR3 DNA reads as TGTGCCAGCAGTTTGGTTTGGGACAGGGAGTCTGGCTACACCTTC.

The V gene is TRBV6-5, the J gene TRBJ2-2, with D possibly being TRBD1 (6 bases). CDR1 and CDR2 from the germline V gene are MNHEY and SVGAGI. With 8 bases removed from V and 0 bases from J, the gap between germline ends came to 10 bases. There are 14 residues in the CDR3. This CDR3 is CASGQGTNTGELFF. In DNA form, the CDR3 reads TGTGCCAGCGGGCAGGGGACGAACACCGGGGAGCTGTTTTTT.

This clone was seen once. This rearrangement joins TRBV7-3 to TRBJ2-7; 8 bases agree with TRBD1. After removal of 5 bases from V and 2 bases from J, the junction contained 5 bases not matched to a gene. CDR3 size: 14 residues. CDR1 is SGHTA and CDR2 is FQGTGA in the germline V gene. The CDR3 loop reads CASSPDRGTYEQYF. In nucleotides, the CDR3 is TGTGCCAGCAGCCCAGACAGGGGAACCTACGAGCAGTACTTC. Complete variable domain (other parts from reference TRBV7-3 and TRBJ2-7): GAGVSQTPSNKVTEKGKYVELRCDPISGHTALYWYRQSLGQGPEFLIYFQGTGAADDSGLPNDRFFAVRPEGSVSTLKIQRTERGDSAVYLCASSPDRGTYEQYFGPGTRLTVT.

V gene TRBV24-1 combines with J gene TRBJ1-6; the match to TRBD1 covers 8 bases. This CDR3 is built from 15 residues. Trimming at V came to 3 bases and at J to 10 bases, leaving 7 bases not matched to a gene. Germline loops: CDR1 KGHDR, CDR2 SFDVKD. The CDR3 DNA reads TGTGCCACCAGTGATCGCCGGACAGGGAGGTCACCCCTCCACTTT. Its translation: CATSDRRTGRSPLHF.

This rearrangement joins TRBV13 to TRBJ2-1, with 14 bases aligning to TRBD2. Germline CDR1 PRHDT, CDR2 FYEKMQ (reference sequence). The CDR3 totals 17 residues. Trimming at V came to 0 bases and at J to 7 bases, leaving 5 bases not matched to a gene. CDR3 sequence: CASSLGTSGGAINEQFF. CDR3 bases: TGTGCCAGCAGCTTAGGGACTAGCGGGGGGGCAATAAATGAGCAGTTCTTC. The variable domain in full, with the rest retrieved from reference TRBV13 and TRBJ2-1, is AAGVIQSPRHLIKEKRETATLKCYPIPRHDTVYWYQQGPGQDPQFLISFYEKMQSDKGSIPDRFSAQQFSDYHSELNMSSLELGDSALYFCASSLGTSGGAINEQFFGPGTRLTVL.

V gene TRBV3-1 (or the pseudogene TRBV3-2) combines with J gene TRBJ1-3; 7 bases are a match to TRBD1. The CDR3 extends over 14 amino acids. Germline CDR1 and CDR2: LGHDT and YNNKEL (reference sequence). The V segment lost 3 bases and the J segment 1 base; nucleotides outside the gene matches: 0. CDR3: CASSQTGSGNTIYF. CDR3 bases: TGTGCCAGCAGCCAGACAGGGTCTGGAAACACCATATATTTT.

The rearrangement uses TRBV2 and TRBJ1-4; 7 nucleotides match TRBD1. The CDR3 runs 15 residues. Trimming took 6 bases from V and 2 from J; bases not matched to a gene: 6. Germline lookup yields CDR1 SNHLY and CDR2 FYNNEI. The CDR3: CASREQGLTNEKLFF. The CDR3 coding sequence is TGTGCCAGCAGGGAACAGGGGCTGACTAATGAAAAACTGTTTTTT.